These 15 T cell receptor beta chains originate from one sample sequenced in a study of graft-versus-host responses after intestinal transplantation. The data were produced by immunoSEQ multiplex PCR, yet TCRdb's version contains in-frame clones alone and is incomplete. The sample holds 130,000 to 150,000 clones, roughly 91% seen once. The antigens these receptors bind are not known. The sequencing here drew on unstimulated CD4+ T cells sorted from spleen or lymph node cells, taken before intestinal transplant. The source of these receptors is a human donor who received an intestinal transplant.

The chain recombines TRBV28 with TRBJ2-1; D gene uncertain. Trimming left V 4 bases short and J 3 bases short, with 10 bases between. The CDR3 is made up of 14 amino acids. Germline-derived CDR1 and CDR2 are MDHEN and SYDVKM. The CDR3 region has the DNA TGTGCCAGCAGTTCCCCAGGAGTCTACAATGAGCAGTTCTTC. The encoded protein is CASSSPGVYNEQFF.

V and J are TRBV7-2 and TRBJ2-3; 10 nucleotides agree with TRBD2. The length of the CDR3 is 16 residues. The germline V gene has CDR1 SGHTA and CDR2 FQGNSA. J lost 2 bases, V lost 2 bases, and 4 bases had no gene match. CDR3 sequence reads: CASSLWGTSATDTQYF. The CDR3 DNA sequence: TGTGCCAGCAGCTTATGGGGGACTAGCGCCACAGATACGCAGTATTTT.

With respect to this clone: A junction boundary mismatches the germline segment, possibly from a read error. The chain recombines TRBV6-6 with TRBJ2-3; D is possibly TRBD1 or TRBD2 (5 bases each). CDR1 MNHNY and CDR2 SVGAGI come from the germline V gene (reference sequence). This CDR3 is 13 amino acids long. CDR3 bases: TGTGCCAGCAGGGCTCCTGGCTTCGAGGGGTTGAATTTT. Encoded protein: CASRAPGFEGLNF.

The V gene is TRBV19, the J gene TRBJ2-5, with a tentative D call TRBD1 (6 bases). This CDR3 has 14 amino acids. Trimming stripped 4 bases from V and 1 base from J, with 10 bases between. Germline loops: CDR1 LNHDA, CDR2 SQIVND (reference sequence). The CDR3 nucleotides are TGTGCCAGTAGTACCCAGGGGACCCAAGAGACCCAGTACTTC. Its translation: CASSTQGTQETQYF.

V usage is TRBV18 and J usage is TRBJ1-4; D is unclear. The CDR3 covers 15 residues. Trimming took off 3 bases at V and 8 bases at J, with 16 bases between the two ends. CDR1 is KGHSH, CDR2 LQKENI, per germline. The DNA of the CDR3 is TGTGCCAGCTCACCTCGGGGAGGCTCATGGGAAAAACTGTTTTTT. It encodes CASSPRGGSWEKLFF.

The CDR3 sequence is CASRGVQGRRGYTF. The CDR3 DNA sequence: TGTGCCAGCAGGGGGGTACAGGGACGGCGCGGCTACACCTTC. The gene calls are TRBV25-1 and TRBJ1-2; the D gene is possibly TRBD1 (6 bases). This CDR3 spans 14 amino acids. Per germline, CDR1 MGHDK and CDR2 SYGVNS. V lost 6 bases to trimming and J lost 8 bases, with 19 bases between them.

This chain connects TRBV11-2 to TRBJ2-3, with 9 bases fitting TRBD2. This CDR3 spans 14 amino acids. Trimming removed 6 bases from V and 3 bases from J; junction bases left unmatched: 4. The germline V gene encodes CDR1 SGHAT and CDR2 FQNNGV. The CDR3 here is CASRSGRTTDTQYF. The CDR3 coding sequence is TGTGCCAGCAGAAGCGGGAGGACTACAGATACGCAGTATTTT.

The rearrangement uses TRBV29-1 and TRBJ2-5, with D unresolved. Germline V lookup: CDR1 SQVTM, CDR2 ANQGSEA. The CDR3 spans 11 residues. The germline V and J ends were trimmed by 4 bases and 5 bases, with 8 bases remaining between them. CDR3 residues: CSVAFAETQYF. The CDR3 nucleotides are TGCAGCGTTGCTTTTGCGGAGACCCAGTACTTC.

This rearrangement joins TRBV29-1 to TRBJ1-3; TRBD1 matches 10 bases. The CDR3 totals 13 residues. The V gene end was trimmed by 7 bases and the J gene end by 4 bases; junction bases not matched to a gene: 4. Germline assignment: CDR1 SQVTM and CDR2 ANQGSEA. CDR3 DNA: TGCAGCGCGGGACAGGGGAACGGAAACACCATATATTTT. Its protein is CSAGQGNGNTIYF.

The chain has TRBV14 and TRBJ1-1; D gene uncertain. The CDR3 spans 16 residues. Trimming took off 4 bases at V and 0 bases at J, with 15 bases between the two ends. CDR1 is SGHDN and CDR2 is FVKESK in the germline V gene. CDR3 in DNA: TGTGCCAGCAGCCGTAAAAGATTATTAATGAACACTGAAGCTTTCTTT. Encoded protein: CASSRKRLLMNTEAFF.

Of note for this clone: The sample holds other DNA sequences that translate to the same CDR3. The V and J genes are TRBV2 and TRBJ2-5; 7 nucleotides line up with TRBD2. The trim removed 8 bases at V and 3 bases at J, leaving 6 bases unmatched. The germline CDR1 and CDR2 sequences are SNHLY and FYNNEI. The CDR3 covers 13 residues. The chain's CDR3 is CASGGAGEETQYF. The CDR3 DNA follows: TGTGCCAGCGGAGGGGCGGGAGAAGAGACCCAGTACTTC.

The chain recombines TRBV5-1 with TRBJ2-1; TRBD1 aligns across 10 bases. Germline V gene data show CDR1 as SGHRS and CDR2 as YFSETQ. Trimming at V came to 5 bases and at J to 8 bases, leaving 10 bases not matched to a gene. This CDR3 contains 15 residues. The DNA of the CDR3 is TGCGCCAGCAGTCTCCTGGACAGGGGGAAGGATGAGCAGTTCTTC. Residues: CASSLLDRGKDEQFF.

The chain links TRBV30 to TRBJ1-1; TRBD1 might be the D (6 bases). The CDR3 runs to 13 residues. Deletions cut 3 bases from V and 5 bases from J, with 13 bases between. CDR1 is GTSNPN, CDR2 SVGIG, per germline (reference sequence). Written as DNA, the CDR3 is TGTGCCTGGAGCGGGGGCTTGGAGACTGAAGCTTTCTTT. It codes for CAWSGGLETEAFF.

The chain combines TRBV7-2 with TRBJ1-4; D uncertain. Between the trimmed V and J ends, which lost 3 bases and 8 bases, there was a span of 10 bases. The CDR3 length is 13 residues. CDR1 is SGHTA and CDR2 is FQGNSA in the germline V gene. CDR3 amino acids: CASSFIYGEKLFF. The CDR3 region has the DNA TGTGCCAGCAGCTTTATATACGGCGAAAAACTGTTTTTT.

The rearrangement joins TRBV7-3 to TRBJ2-2, with a weak D call TRBD1 (6 bases). CDR1 and CDR2 (germline): SGHTA, FQGTGA. The CDR3 sequence is 18 residues long. V lost 5 bases and J lost 0, with 19 bases in between. The CDR3 protein is CASSPRPTGPSNTGELFF. The CDR3 bases are TGTGCCAGCAGCCCGCGCCCTACAGGGCCCTCGAACACCGGGGAGCTGTTTTTT.